The 3 T cell receptor beta chains listed next were all sequenced from one sample in a study of T cell responses to AZD1222 COVID-19 vaccine (dated by TCRdb to the early 2020s). The library was made by the immunoSEQ multiplex PCR assay. TCRdb took over this immuneACCESS table, retaining in-frame rearrangements with V and J assigned. Such tables are incomplete; in checked studies, under half of the missing clones stem from an unresolved V gene, and the remainder is unexplained. Across this sample there are around 100,000 clones, with roughly 80% seen only once. The ten biggest clones cover 9.4% of the sample. Reading the label with the study, this specimen's time point is: baseline before first vaccination. The material sequenced was peripheral blood, taken on day 0 of AZD1222 vaccination. The origin of the receptors is an adult in good health.

The V gene is TRBV6-6, the J gene TRBJ2-7, with 11 bases fitting TRBD2. CDR1 and CDR2 (germline): MNHNY, SVGAGI (reference sequence). The V gene end was trimmed by 8 bases and the J gene end by 7 bases; junction bases not matched to a gene: 7. The CDR3 length is 13 residues. In DNA form, the CDR3 reads TGTGCCAGCCGTCTAGCGGGAGGTGAGGAGCAGTACTTC. Its protein product is CASRLAGGEEQYF.

By sample share, this clone is medium-sized. V and J are TRBV5-5 and TRBJ1-2; D not certain. V was cut by 4 bases and J by 2 bases, with 3 bases left in between. The CDR3 has 11 residues. From germline, CDR1 is SGHKS and CDR2 YYEKEE (reference sequence). CDR3 in amino acids: CASSRNYGYTF. Here the CDR3 DNA reads TGTGCCAGCAGCCGAAACTATGGCTACACCTTC.

The rearrangement joins TRBV7-2 to TRBJ2-1, with D perhaps assigned TRBD1 or TRBD2 (5 bases each). Germline CDR1 SGHTA, CDR2 FQGNSA. V was trimmed by 7 bases and J by 10 bases, leaving 17 bases between them. The CDR3 covers 13 residues. The CDR3 here is CASTPLRGDEQFF. In DNA, the CDR3 is TGTGCCAGCACCCCCCTGAGAGGGGACGAGCAGTTCTTC.